This T cell receptor (beta chain) stems from a study of blood T cell repertoires in COVID-19 (dated by TCRdb to between 2020 and 2021). The study in broad terms: Collaborator samples came from the United States, Italy and Spain and covered acute and convalescent phases of COVID-19. Deeply sampled blood TCRbeta repertoires from subjects exposed to, actively infected with, or recovered from COVID-19 were included in the dataset. The repertoires were released in a freely available public database meant as a resource for research on the immune response to SARS-CoV-2. Samples came from the ongoing ImmuneRACE study (first 160 participants) plus 1,254 subjects from 6 global collaborators. The prospective study material was composed of cDNA or gDNA derived from T cells, B-cell-depleted T cells, or PBMCs. A de-identified subject ID, COVID-19 status, age in years and sex were almost always included in the sample metadata. Where available, HLA class I and class II types were obtained from metadata supplied by the sample provider rather than from assay-based typing. Summary of the overall study and its limitations: The quantity of clinical and demographic metadata differed by source and by participant and was supplied without curation.

The immunoSEQ Assay, a bias-controlled multiplex PCR, was used to amplify TCRbeta CDR3 regions from genomic DNA. The original pipeline was this. Within the assay, amplification of reference gene primers was used to estimate how many nucleated cells each sample contained. To quantify the absolute abundance of each unique TCRbeta CDR3 rearrangement, sequence reads were collapsed and filtered. For each sample, productive Simpson clonality was calculated as the square root of Simpson's diversity index over productive rearrangements. Drawn from immuneACCESS, this table holds only the in-frame rearrangements with V and J called that TCRdb kept. Clones are partly lost; checked studies trace under half to an unresolved V gene and leave the rest unexplained. The V and J calls and clone size come from that table; D and trimming were worked out from the DNA. The sample table holds around 230,000 clones, of which around 90% were seen once. The leading ten clones occupy 10% of the sample.

Participants in the prospective study were aged roughly 18 to 100 years, lived in about two dozen United States geographic areas, and enrolled through a virtual design. In the prospective study, participants were assigned to cohorts based on the clinical history participants reported in a screening survey and a study questionnaire. In the prospective study, mobile phlebotomists collected whole blood, serum and a nasopharyngeal or oropharyngeal swab from each participant. Additional blood draws and questionnaires over an approximately two-month period could optionally be provided by prospective study participants. Blood samples from the prospective study were shipped frozen or at room temperature prior to DNA extraction. Details on this clone: The antigen this receptor binds is unknown. Base quality data are lacking; no much larger clone is found one base away.

Measured from the cysteine to the phenylalanine, the CDR3 is 13 residues long. Of the read, only the CDR3 DNA is kept; its 39 bases are in frame from base 1. V is reduced by 7 bases and J by 0 bases, leaving a spacing of 7 bases between them. This receptor was obtained from a man aged 18 to 29 with acute COVID-19. Specimen: PBMCs or T cells enriched from blood (not recorded which). The chain joins TRBV12-3 or TRBV12-4 to TRBJ1-3; no D gene call is confident. The CDR3 loop reads CASTDYSGNTIYF. The nucleotides read TGTGCCAGCACCGACTACTCTGGAAACACCATATATTTT.